The clone carrying this T cell receptor (beta chain) was counted between two and nine times. Its antigen is unknown. The record originates from a study of cytomegalovirus exposure and HLA in healthy donors. General study findings and limits: In a later analysis, around 18,000 TCR beta sequences were associated with HLA alleles at 0.05 false discovery rate. For TCR beta chains, V- and J-gene trimming was later linked to a missense DCLRE1C variant.

This CDR3 is built from 15 residues. Germline V gene data show CDR1 as ENHRY and CDR2 as SYGVKD. V was trimmed by 0 bases and J by 8 bases, leaving 15 bases between them. The PCR made use of 60 Vbeta and 13 Jbeta primers. Assay used: immunoSEQ multiplex PCR; TCRdb lists only in-frame clones, some missing. In the table there are approximately 87,000 clones, 80% to 85% of which are singletons. Source material: PBMCs. The V and J genes are TRBV10-3 and TRBJ2-3; possibly TRBD2 for D (6 bases). This TCR derives from a woman between 65 and 79 years old in good health and CMV-seropositive. CDR3 in amino acids: CAISESSGLGGTQYF. In DNA, the CDR3 is TGTGCCATCAGTGAGTCCTCGGGACTGGGGGGTACGCAGTATTTT.